A selection of T cell receptor beta chains follows, all from one sample in a study of cytomegalovirus exposure and HLA in healthy donors. Generated by immunoSEQ multiplex PCR, the TCRdb table keeps only in-frame clones and is missing some. The table lists 150,000 to 200,000 clones, roughly nine tenths of them singletons. Sequencing was done on a sample of PBMCs. These receptors were obtained from a woman younger than 45 in good health and CMV-seronegative. The CDR3 runs from the conserved cysteine through the conserved F or W. D genes are given only for firm matches. Only some rows state a clone size, as once, few, many or a class for expanded clones.

size | J | D | V | DNA | CDR3
NA | TRBJ1-4 | NA | TRBV27 | TGTGCCAGCAGTTTATCCCCGTCAACTAATGAAAAACTGTTTTTT | CASSLSPSTNEKLFF
NA | TRBJ2-6 | NA | TRBV7-9 | TGTGCCGCCACGGACCTCTCTGGGGCCAACGTCCTGACTTTC | CAATDLSGANVLTF
few | TRBJ2-5 | NA | TRBV6-4 | TGTGCCAGCAGCGGTACAGGACAAGAGACCCAGTACTTC | CASSGTGQETQYF
NA | TRBJ2-7 | NA | TRBV4-1 | TGCGCCAGCAGCCAAGGGGGCTCCTACGAGCAGTACTTC | CASSQGGSYEQYF
NA | TRBJ2-7 | TRBD2 | TRBV4-3 | TGCGCCAGCAGCCAAGACCCGGGAGGGAGCTCCTACGAGCAGTACTTC | CASSQDPGGSSYEQYF
NA | TRBJ2-5 | NA | TRBV29-1 | TGCAGCGTTGGGAGTAGCTTGGAGACCCAGTACTTC | CSVGSSLETQYF
NA | TRBJ2-7 | NA | TRBV6-5 | TGTGCCAGCAGTTACTCGTTGACAGGAACCTACGAGCAGTACTTC | CASSYSLTGTYEQYF
NA | TRBJ2-7 | TRBD2 | TRBV9 | TGTGCCAGCAGCGCCCCCGGGGGGGCCTACGAGCAGTACTTC | CASSAPGGAYEQYF
once | TRBJ1-5 | NA | TRBV7-8 | TGTGCCAGCAGCGCCACAAATCAGCCCCAGCATTTT | CASSATNQPQHF
few | TRBJ2-3 | TRBD1 | TRBV28 | TGTGCCAGCAGTCAAAGCACAGGGGGCACAGATACGCAGTATTTT | CASSQSTGGTDTQYF
NA | TRBJ2-7 | NA | TRBV27 | TGTGCCAGCAGTTTATCGGTAGCGGTATGGAACTACGAGCAGTACTTC | CASSLSVAVWNYEQYF
NA | TRBJ1-2 | NA | TRBV27 | TGTGCCAGCAGTTTTGGGGGGCGCCGGGGCTACACCTTC | CASSFGGRRGYTF
NA | TRBJ2-5 | NA | TRBV2 | TGTGCCAGCAAAATATGGCGGGCCGAAGAGACCCAGTACTTC | CASKIWRAEETQYF
NA | TRBJ2-6 | NA | TRBV9 | TGTGCCAGCAGCGCCACAGGGTCCGGGGCCAACGTCCTGACTTTC | CASSATGSGANVLTF
NA | TRBJ1-2 | TRBD1 | TRBV6-5 | TGTGCCAGCAGCCTTACTAGTGGACAGGGGGGCTACACCTTC | CASSLTSGQGGYTF
NA | TRBJ2-3 | TRBD2 | TRBV15 | TGTGCCACCAGCAGGGGTAGCGGGTCCCAAGATACGCAGTATTTT | CATSRGSGSQDTQYF
once | TRBJ2-1 | TRBD2 | TRBV7-2 | TGTGCCAGCAGCTTAGGACTAGCGGGCTACAATGAGCAGTTCTTC | CASSLGLAGYNEQFF